The 31 T cell receptor beta chains in this list originate from one sample, sequenced in a study of blood T cell repertoires in COVID-19 (dated by TCRdb to about 2020). To prepare the library, the immunoSEQ multiplex PCR assay was applied. TCRdb provides this immuneACCESS table in a form limited to in-frame rearrangements. Some clones are lacking; in checked studies, under half of them reflect an unresolved V gene, and why the rest are absent is not known. For this sample there are approximately 220,000 clones; approximately 81% appear just once. The ten most abundant clones make up around 20% of the sample. Material: PBMCs or T cells enriched from blood (not recorded which). These receptors originate from a man aged 40-49 years who had recovered from COVID-19.

The rearrangement links TRBV6-5 to TRBJ1-3; D is ambiguous. CDR3 length: 13 amino acids. Trimming took off 10 bases at V and 2 bases at J, with 12 bases between the two ends. Germline V gene data show CDR1 as MNHEY and CDR2 as SVGAGI. CDR3 sequence (DNA): TGTGCCACCTCGAGGGCCGCTGGAAACACCATATATTTT. This codes for CATSRAAGNTIYF.

The rearrangement joins TRBV6-2 or TRBV6-3 to TRBJ2-5, with D possibly matching TRBD2 (6 bases). This CDR3 region has 15 residues. Germline-derived CDR1 and CDR2 are MNHEY and SVGEGT. Between the trimmed V and J ends, which lost 5 bases and 2 bases, there was a span of 15 bases. The CDR3: CASSPQAGKQETQYF. CDR3 nucleotides: TGTGCCAGCAGTCCCCAGGCGGGGAAACAAGAGACCCAGTACTTC.

The J gene is TRBJ1-1, the V gene TRBV3-1 (or the pseudogene TRBV3-2); D might be TRBD1 (5 bases). This CDR3 is built from 14 residues. V lost 6 bases, J lost 1 base, and 12 bases lay in between. CDR1 is LGHDT and CDR2 is YNNKEL in the germline V gene (reference sequence). For the CDR3, the DNA is TGTGCCAGCAGACTCCCAGGGTCGAACACTGAAGCTTTCTTT. It specifies CASRLPGSNTEAFF.

The chain joins TRBV19 to TRBJ2-1; 7 bases fit TRBD2. V lost 3 bases to trimming and J lost 3 bases; unmatched junction nucleotides: 2. Germline V gene lookup returns CDR1 LNHDA and CDR2 SQIVND (reference sequence). The CDR3 has 14 residues. The CDR3 nucleotides are TGTGCCAGTAGTATGGCGGGGGACTACAATGAGCAGTTCTTC. Encoded protein: CASSMAGDYNEQFF.

The V gene is TRBV10-3, the J gene TRBJ1-2, with 9 bases identical to TRBD1. V lost 5 bases, J lost 2 bases, and 9 bases stayed unmatched. There are 16 residues in the CDR3. Germline V gene sequence: CDR1 ENHRY, CDR2 SYGVKD. As DNA, the CDR3 is TGTGCCATCAGTAAAACCCTCGGACAGGGGAACTATGGCTACACCTTC. Its protein is CAISKTLGQGNYGYTF.

The chain is built from TRBV6-1 and TRBJ1-3; D perhaps matches TRBD1 (5 bases). The germline V gene encodes CDR1 MNHNS and CDR2 SASEGT. The CDR3 has 15 amino acids. The ends were cut back, 0 bases at V and 3 bases at J, with 9 bases in the middle. CDR3 DNA sequence: TGTGCCAGCAGTGAAGCCCAGGGATTTGGAAACACCATATATTTT. This translates into CASSEAQGFGNTIYF.

The rearrangement uses TRBV4-1 and TRBJ2-5, with D possibly being TRBD2 (7 bases). There are 17 residues in the CDR3. The V gene lost 1 base and the J gene lost 5 bases, with 20 bases spanning the gap. Germline V gene sequence: CDR1 MGHRA, CDR2 YSYEKL. The CDR3 DNA follows: TGCGCCAGCAGCCAAGGCGGGGGCAGGTTTAGTATGGAGACCCAGTACTTC. This translates into CASSQGGGRFSMETQYF.

This clone was observed many times. The CDR3 loop reads CASSAGTSGSGANVLTF. The CDR3 nucleotides are TGTGCCAGCAGTGCCGGGACTAGCGGCTCTGGGGCCAACGTCCTGACTTTC. The chain couples TRBV6-4 to TRBJ2-6, with 11 bases aligning to TRBD2. The CDR3 totals 17 residues. The germline V gene encodes CDR1 MRHNA and CDR2 SNTAGT. Trimming at V came to 4 bases and at J to 0 bases, leaving 2 bases not matched to a gene.

In this sample, this clone turned up once. This sequence joins TRBV7-2 and TRBJ1-1; D perhaps matches TRBD1 (6 bases). The CDR3 totals 12 residues. Trimming left V 5 bases short and J 11 bases short, with 15 bases between. Germline V lookup: CDR1 SGHTA, CDR2 FQGNSA. CDR3 coding DNA: TGTGCCAGCAGCACTCAGGGGTTGGTGGCTTTCTTT. It encodes CASSTQGLVAFF.

The chain has TRBV29-1 and TRBJ2-7; 8 bases are a match to TRBD2. With 3 bases clipped from V and 0 bases from J, the junction kept 10 bases outside the gene matches. The CDR3 consists of 16 residues. CDR1 and CDR2 (germline): SQVTM, ANQGSEA. CDR3 sequence: CSVEFPTSAASYEQYF. Written as DNA, the CDR3 is TGCAGCGTTGAGTTTCCGACTAGCGCGGCCTCCTACGAGCAGTACTTC.

As regards this clone: The same CDR3 is also encoded by other DNA sequences in this sample. The DNA for the CDR3 is TGTGCCAGCTCACCTGGGACAGGGAACACTGAAGCTTTCTTT. It encodes CASSPGTGNTEAFF. The chain is built from TRBV18 and TRBJ1-1; TRBD1 matches 8 bases. This CDR3 comprises 14 residues. Per germline, CDR1 KGHSH and CDR2 LQKENI. V was pared by 3 bases and J by 1 base, with 1 base of the junction left unmatched. Variable domain in full (rest from reference TRBV18 and TRBJ1-1): NAGVMQNPRHLVRRRGQEARLRCSPMKGHSHVYWYRQLPEEGLKFMVYLQKENIIDESGMPKERFSAEFPKEGPSILRIQQVVRGDSAAYFCASSPGTGNTEAFFGQGTRLTVV.

In DNA, the CDR3 is TGTGCCAGCAGTCTTCTAGCGGGAGGGCCGAATGAGCAGTTCTTC. It is translated as CASSLLAGGPNEQFF. The V and J genes are TRBV27 and TRBJ2-1; 12 bases map to TRBD2. This CDR3 comprises 15 residues. Germline V gene lookup returns CDR1 MNHEY and CDR2 SMNVEV (reference sequence). J was trimmed by 7 bases and V by 5 bases; bases with no gene match: 6.

The chain couples TRBV7-8 to TRBJ2-5, with D possibly matching TRBD1 (6 bases). Deletions cut 5 bases from V and 5 bases from J, with 12 bases between. This CDR3 comprises 13 residues. Germline lookup yields CDR1 SGHVS and CDR2 FQNEAQ. Here the CDR3 reads CASSEGHRETQYF. The CDR3 region has the DNA TGTGCCAGCAGCGAGGGACATAGGGAGACCCAGTACTTC.

As DNA, the CDR3 is TGTGCCAGCAGTTTAGGGACACCAGGCTACACCTTC. Translating gives CASSLGTPGYTF. The chain recombines TRBV28 with TRBJ1-2; tentative D call: TRBD1 (6 bases). The CDR3 has 12 residues. Germline CDR1 and CDR2: MDHEN and SYDVKM. The ends were cut back, 2 bases at V and 8 bases at J, with 9 bases in the middle.

This clone appeared a single time. The chain joins TRBV3-1 (or the pseudogene TRBV3-2) to TRBJ2-3, with 8 nucleotides matching TRBD2. The germline CDR1 and CDR2 sequences are LGHDT and YNNKEL (reference sequence). This CDR3 is 16 amino acids long. Unmatched junction bases numbered 8, after V lost 4 bases and J lost 2 bases. The CDR3 DNA follows: TGTGCCAGCAGCCCATTAGCGGGACATAACACAGATACGCAGTATTTT. It encodes CASSPLAGHNTDTQYF.

The gene calls are TRBV28 and TRBJ2-7; 7 nucleotides match TRBD1. Germline trimming cut 2 bases from V and 7 bases from J; bases unmatched to any gene: 5. Germline CDR1 is MDHEN and CDR2 is SYDVKM. The CDR3 is 13 amino acids. The CDR3 DNA follows: TGTGCCAGCAGTTTACCGACAGGGCTGGAGCAGTACTTC. Protein product: CASSLPTGLEQYF.

The chain has TRBV4-1 and TRBJ2-7, with D possibly TRBD2 on 6 matching bases. The germline V gene encodes CDR1 MGHRA and CDR2 YSYEKL. V lost 1 base and J 3 bases, leaving 22 bases between the germline ends. CDR3 length: 18 amino acids. CDR3 nucleotides: TGCGCCAGCAGCCAAGGGCAAGGGGAGTGGGGGGTTTTCTACGAGCAGTACTTC. Its protein is CASSQGQGEWGVFYEQYF.

This chain links TRBV7-3 with TRBJ2-1; 15 bases are shared with TRBD2. The CDR3 has 14 residues. Germline V lookup: CDR1 SGHTA, CDR2 FQGTGA. The V segment lost 5 bases and the J segment 10 bases; nucleotides outside the gene matches: 3. CDR3 protein: CASSRGLAGGEQFF. The DNA of the CDR3 is TGTGCCAGCAGCAGGGGACTAGCGGGAGGCGAGCAGTTCTTC.

The gene calls are TRBV4-2 and TRBJ2-7; TRBD2 aligns across 12 bases. CDR3 length: 19 residues. CDR1 LGHNA and CDR2 YNFKEQ come from the germline V gene. The junction had 12 bases not matched to a gene; V was cut back by 0 bases and J by 3 bases. CDR3 residues: CASSQELGLAGGFYYEQYF. The CDR3 DNA reads as TGTGCCAGCAGCCAAGAATTGGGGCTAGCGGGAGGGTTCTACTACGAGCAGTACTTC.

The chain has TRBV19 and TRBJ2-1, with 8 bases lining up with TRBD2. J lost 4 bases, V lost 5 bases, and 10 bases had no gene match. The CDR3 runs to 16 residues. Germline V gene sequence: CDR1 LNHDA, CDR2 SQIVND (reference sequence). The CDR3 spells CASSPAGGRRYNEQFF. The CDR3 coding sequence is TGTGCCAGTAGTCCTGCGGGAGGACGGCGTTACAATGAGCAGTTCTTC.

The rearrangement joins TRBV30 to TRBJ2-7; 8 bases agree with TRBD1. V shed 0 bases, J shed 4 bases, and the junction held 8 bases outside the gene matches. The CDR3 is 15 amino acids. Germline V CDR1 and CDR2: GTSNPN, SVGIG (reference sequence). CDR3 in amino acids: CAWSVWGQAFYEQYF. The CDR3 coding sequence is TGTGCCTGGAGTGTTTGGGGACAGGCCTTTTACGAGCAGTACTTC.

In DNA, the CDR3 is TGTGCCAGCAGCCAAGCCCAGGGAGGCTACACCTTC. Amino acid sequence: CASSQAQGGYTF. The V and J genes are TRBV4-2 and TRBJ1-2, with D maybe TRBD1 (5 bases). The CDR3 spans 12 residues. Trimming took 1 base from V and 8 from J, leaving 8 bases between them. CDR1 is LGHNA, CDR2 YNFKEQ, per germline.

The chain employs TRBV29-1 and TRBJ2-2; D is ambiguous. Between the trimmed V and J ends, which lost 5 bases and 4 bases, there was a span of 8 bases. The CDR3 runs 12 residues. The V gene's germline CDR1 is SQVTM and CDR2 ANQGSEA. The CDR3, as DNA: TGCAGCGTTTTGACATCCACCGGGGAGCTGTTTTTT. It is translated as CSVLTSTGELFF.

The CDR3 DNA is TGCGCCAGCAGCTCAGGGACAGGCTTTAATCAGCCCCAGCATTTT. Translated: CASSSGTGFNQPQHF. The V gene is TRBV5-1, the J gene TRBJ1-5, with TRBD1 identical over 8 bases. In germline, CDR1 is SGHRS, CDR2 YFSETQ. V lost 3 bases, J lost 4 bases, and 6 bases stayed unmatched. The CDR3 sequence is 15 residues long.

This clone was counted many times. Other nucleotide sequences in the sample specify the same CDR3. The chain employs TRBV27 and TRBJ2-1, with 7 bases lining up with TRBD2. In germline, CDR1 is MNHEY, CDR2 SMNVEV (reference sequence). The CDR3 length is 13 residues. V was pared by 2 bases and J by 9 bases, with 4 bases of the junction left unmatched. The CDR3 DNA follows: TGTGCCAGCAGTTTAGGGTTAGCGGGTGAGCAGTTCTTC. Translation: CASSLGLAGEQFF.

V is TRBV2 and J is TRBJ2-1, with 9 bases fitting TRBD2. The CDR3 is 18 residues long. The germline V gene encodes CDR1 SNHLY and CDR2 FYNNEI. V was clipped by 1 base and J by 8 bases; unmatched bases: 15. CDR3: CASSEGLRVAGERDEQFF. In nucleotides, the CDR3 is TGTGCCAGCAGTGAAGGTTTGAGGGTAGCGGGAGAACGCGATGAGCAGTTCTTC.

The chain carries TRBV5-8 and TRBJ1-3; unclear D gene. The V end lost 0 bases, the J end lost 0 bases, and 10 bases lay between the germline ends. The CDR3 spans 16 residues. Per germline, CDR1 SGHTS and CDR2 YDEGEE. The CDR3 DNA sequence: TGTGCCAGCAGCTTGGCAACTATTAGCTCTGGAAACACCATATATTTT. Its protein is CASSLATISSGNTIYF. The whole variable domain, remainder taken from reference TRBV5-8 and TRBJ1-3, is EAGVTQSPTHLIKTRGQQATLRCSPISGHTSVYWYQQALGLGLQFLLWYDEGEERNRGNFPPRFSGRQFPNYSSELNVNALELEDSALYLCASSLATISSGNTIYFGEGSWLTVV.

The genes are TRBV7-9 and TRBJ1-3; D ambiguous. CDR3 length: 17 residues. V shed 5 bases and J shed 0 bases, with 17 bases lying between them. Germline lookup yields CDR1 SEHNR and CDR2 FQNEAQ (reference sequence). The CDR3 is CASSTSRGISSGNTIYF. The CDR3 DNA reads as TGTGCCAGCAGCACTAGCAGAGGGATTTCCTCTGGAAACACCATATATTTT.

This chain joins TRBV7-8 and TRBJ2-7; 10 nucleotides align to TRBD2. Germline loops: CDR1 SGHVS, CDR2 FQNEAQ. The CDR3 is 18 amino acids. Trimming cost V 0 bases and J 2 bases; bases outside gene matches: 10. The CDR3, as DNA: TGTGCCAGCAGCTTAGCGCGATCCAGACTAGCGGGTGCCTACGAGCAGTACTTC. It codes for CASSLARSRLAGAYEQYF.

This clone was counted a single time. V gene TRBV27 combines with J gene TRBJ1-4; 7 bases line up with TRBD1. Germline assignment: CDR1 MNHEY and CDR2 SMNVEV (reference sequence). The ends lost 3 bases at V and 6 bases at J; junction bases unmatched: 4. This CDR3 has 14 residues. CDR3: CASSFLQGDEKLFF. CDR3 DNA: TGTGCCAGCAGTTTCTTGCAGGGGGATGAAAAACTGTTTTTT.

This clone was counted a single time. V is TRBV2 and J is TRBJ2-7, with TRBD1 identical over 11 bases. The CDR3 runs 19 residues. J lost 5 bases, V lost 7 bases, and 22 bases had no gene match. Per germline, CDR1 SNHLY and CDR2 FYNNEI. CDR3 loop: CASNPLQTLSGTGGNEQYF. CDR3 DNA sequence: TGTGCCAGCAACCCCCTGCAAACCCTCTCGGGGACAGGGGGAAACGAGCAGTACTTC.